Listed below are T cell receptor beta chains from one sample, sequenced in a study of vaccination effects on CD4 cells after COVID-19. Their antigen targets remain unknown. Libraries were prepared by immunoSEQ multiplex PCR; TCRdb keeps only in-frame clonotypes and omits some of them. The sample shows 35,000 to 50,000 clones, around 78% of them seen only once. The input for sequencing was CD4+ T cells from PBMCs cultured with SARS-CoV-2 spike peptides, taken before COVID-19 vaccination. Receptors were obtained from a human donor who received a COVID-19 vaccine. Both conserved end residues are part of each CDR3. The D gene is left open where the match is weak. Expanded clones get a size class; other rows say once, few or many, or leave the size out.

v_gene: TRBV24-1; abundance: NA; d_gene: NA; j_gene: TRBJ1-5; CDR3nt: TGTGCCACCAGTGACAGGGGCCGTGGGGGAATTGGGGGCAATCAGCCCCAGCATTTT; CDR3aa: CATSDRGRGGIGGNQPQHF
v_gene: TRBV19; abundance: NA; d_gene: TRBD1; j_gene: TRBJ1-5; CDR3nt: TGTGCCAGTAGTATTAACAGGGGGTTTGCGGGTCAGCCCCAGCATTTT; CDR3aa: CASSINRGFAGQPQHF
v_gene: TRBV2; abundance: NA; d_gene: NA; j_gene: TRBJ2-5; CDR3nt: TGTGCCAGCAGGGCGACGCGGAACCAAGAGACCCAGTACTTC; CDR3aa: CASRATRNQETQYF
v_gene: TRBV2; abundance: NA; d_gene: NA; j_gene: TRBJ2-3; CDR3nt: TGTGCCAGCAGTGATACAGTCTCTAGCACAGATACGCAGTATTTT; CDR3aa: CASSDTVSSTDTQYF
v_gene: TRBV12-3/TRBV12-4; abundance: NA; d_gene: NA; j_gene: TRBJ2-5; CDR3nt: TGTGCCAGCAGTTTGGCGGCAGCGGGGACCCAGTACTTC; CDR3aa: CASSLAAAGTQYF
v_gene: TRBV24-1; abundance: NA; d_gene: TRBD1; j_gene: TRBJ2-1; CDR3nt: TGTGCCACCAGTGGTACGACAGGGCTTGCCTACAATGAGCAGTTCTTC; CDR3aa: CATSGTTGLAYNEQFF
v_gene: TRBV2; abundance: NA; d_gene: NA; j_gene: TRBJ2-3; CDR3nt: TGTGCCAGCAGTCCGGAGCGAACAGATACGCAGTATTTT; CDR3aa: CASSPERTDTQYF
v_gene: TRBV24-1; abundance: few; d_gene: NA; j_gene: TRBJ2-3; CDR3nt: TGTGCCACCAGTGGGTCCAATACGCAGTATTTT; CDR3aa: CATSGSNTQYF
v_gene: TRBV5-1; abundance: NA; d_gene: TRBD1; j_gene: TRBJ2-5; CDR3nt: TGCGCCAGCAGCTTAGGACAGGTGACCCAAGAGACCCAGTACTTC; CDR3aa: CASSLGQVTQETQYF
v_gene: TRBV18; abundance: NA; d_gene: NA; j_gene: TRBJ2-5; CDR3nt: TGTGCCAGCTCACCACTTTTTCAGGGTACGGAGACCCAGTACTTC; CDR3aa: CASSPLFQGTETQYF
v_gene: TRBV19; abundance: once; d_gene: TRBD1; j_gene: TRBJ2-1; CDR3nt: TGTGCCAGTAGTGTAGACAGGGGTGAGCAGTTCTTC; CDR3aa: CASSVDRGEQFF
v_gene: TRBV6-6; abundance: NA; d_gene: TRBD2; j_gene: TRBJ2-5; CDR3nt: TGTGCCAGCAGCTCCGGGGGGTCGGATTTTGGTACCCAGTACTTC; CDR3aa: CASSSGGSDFGTQYF
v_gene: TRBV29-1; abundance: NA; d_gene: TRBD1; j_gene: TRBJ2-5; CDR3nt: TGCAGCGTTGACGAGGGGGCGTCAGAGACCCAGTACTTC; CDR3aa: CSVDEGASETQYF
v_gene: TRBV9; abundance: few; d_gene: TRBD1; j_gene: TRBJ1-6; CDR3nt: TGTGCCAGCAGCGGGCCGACAGGGGGGTTCGCGCCCCTCCACTTT; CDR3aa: CASSGPTGGFAPLHF
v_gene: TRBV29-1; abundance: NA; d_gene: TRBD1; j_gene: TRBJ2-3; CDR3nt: TGCAGCGGAGGCCTTACAGGGGGCGCAGATACGCAGTATTTT; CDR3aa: CSGGLTGGADTQYF
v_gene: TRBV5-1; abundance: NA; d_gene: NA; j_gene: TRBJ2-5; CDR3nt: TGCGCCAGCAGCTTTGGTTCGGTAGGGGTGGAAGAGACCCAGTACTTC; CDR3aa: CASSFGSVGVEETQYF
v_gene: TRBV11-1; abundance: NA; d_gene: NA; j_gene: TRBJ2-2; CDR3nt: TGTGCCAGCAGTCTTTTTGGGGGCCATAACACCGGGGAGCTGTTTTTT; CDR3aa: CASSLFGGHNTGELFF
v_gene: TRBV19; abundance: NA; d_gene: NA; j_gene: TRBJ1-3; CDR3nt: TGTGCCAGTAGTTACCTCAACACCATATATTTT; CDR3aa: CASSYLNTIYF
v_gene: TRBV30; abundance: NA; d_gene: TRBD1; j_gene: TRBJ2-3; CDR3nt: TGTGCCTGGGCTAAGGACAGGGGGAATACAGATACGCAGTATTTT; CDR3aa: CAWAKDRGNTDTQYF
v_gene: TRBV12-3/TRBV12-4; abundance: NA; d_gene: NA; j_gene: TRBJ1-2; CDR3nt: TGTGCCAGCAGTTTCCTGGCAGCAGGCGGCTACACCTTC; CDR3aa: CASSFLAAGGYTF
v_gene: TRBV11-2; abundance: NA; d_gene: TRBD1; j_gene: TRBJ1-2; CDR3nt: TGTGCCAGCAGCTTGGGGGCAGGGGGAGCCTATGGCTACACCTTC; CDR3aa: CASSLGAGGAYGYTF
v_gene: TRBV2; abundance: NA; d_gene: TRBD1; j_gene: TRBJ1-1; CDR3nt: TGTGCCAGCAGTAGGGACAGGGGTATCACTGAAGCTTTCTTT; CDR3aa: CASSRDRGITEAFF
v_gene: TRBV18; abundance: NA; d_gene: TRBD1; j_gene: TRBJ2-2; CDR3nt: TGTGCCAGCTCACCCCAGGGGGCCGTCACCGGGGAGCTGTTTTTT; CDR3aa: CASSPQGAVTGELFF
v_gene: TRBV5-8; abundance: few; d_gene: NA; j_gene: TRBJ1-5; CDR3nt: TGTGCCAGCAGCTTGGACAGGGAATACCAGCCCCAGCATTTT; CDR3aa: CASSLDREYQPQHF
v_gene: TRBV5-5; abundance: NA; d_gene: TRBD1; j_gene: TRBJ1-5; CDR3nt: TGTGCCAGCAGCTTCATCACAGGGGGCGATCAGCCCCAGCATTTT; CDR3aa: CASSFITGGDQPQHF
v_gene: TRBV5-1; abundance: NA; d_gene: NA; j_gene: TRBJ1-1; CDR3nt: TGCGCCAGCAGCTTGGCCGGGGAGGGTATAGGCACTGAAGCTTTCTTT; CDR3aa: CASSLAGEGIGTEAFF
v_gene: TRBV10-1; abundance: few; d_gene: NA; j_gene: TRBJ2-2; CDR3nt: TGCGCCAGCAGTGAGTCTATACCCGGGGAGCTGTTTTTT; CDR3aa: CASSESIPGELFF
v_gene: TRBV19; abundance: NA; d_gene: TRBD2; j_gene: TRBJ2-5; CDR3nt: TGTGCCAGTAGTATAGGGGGCGGGGGTGGCCAAGAGACCCAGTACTTC; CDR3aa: CASSIGGGGGQETQYF
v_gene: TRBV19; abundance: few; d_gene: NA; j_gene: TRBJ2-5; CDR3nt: TGTGCCAGTAGTATTCAAGGCGGGGAGGACCAAGAGACCCAGTACTTC; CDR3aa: CASSIQGGEDQETQYF
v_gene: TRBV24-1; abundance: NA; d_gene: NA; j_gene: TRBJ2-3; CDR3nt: TGTGCCACCAGCGGGGGCTACTCAGATACGCAGTATTTT; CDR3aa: CATSGGYSDTQYF
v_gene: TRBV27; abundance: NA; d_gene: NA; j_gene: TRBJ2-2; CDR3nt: TGTGCCAGCAGTTCCCCCAGGGGGGGTGGGTCTTACGACGGGGAGCTGTTTTTT; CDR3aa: CASSSPRGGGSYDGELFF
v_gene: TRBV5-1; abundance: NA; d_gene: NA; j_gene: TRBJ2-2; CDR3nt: TGCGCCAGCATCGGGGTACAGGGGGAGCTGTTTTTT; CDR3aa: CASIGVQGELFF
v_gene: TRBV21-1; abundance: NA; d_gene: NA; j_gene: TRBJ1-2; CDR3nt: TGTGCCAGCAGCAAAGCGGCACAGCGCTATGGCTACACCTTC; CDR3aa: CASSKAAQRYGYTF
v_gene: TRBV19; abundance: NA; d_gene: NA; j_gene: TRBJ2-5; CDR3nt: TGTGCCAGTATGAGGGGGGGATCGGAGACCCAGTACTTC; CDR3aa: CASMRGGSETQYF
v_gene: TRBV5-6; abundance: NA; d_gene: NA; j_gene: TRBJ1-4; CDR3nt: TGTGCCAGCAGCGACCTCGGCCAGGAATATGAAAAACTGTTTTTT; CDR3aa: CASSDLGQEYEKLFF
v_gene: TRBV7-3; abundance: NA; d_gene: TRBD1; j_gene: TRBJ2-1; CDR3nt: TGTGCCAGCAGCTTAATGGGACAGACCTACAATGAGCAGTTCTTC; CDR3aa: CASSLMGQTYNEQFF
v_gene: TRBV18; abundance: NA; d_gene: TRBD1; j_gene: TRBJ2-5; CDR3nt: TGTGCCAGCTCAGGTGGACAGGGAGAGACCCAGTACTTC; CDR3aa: CASSGGQGETQYF
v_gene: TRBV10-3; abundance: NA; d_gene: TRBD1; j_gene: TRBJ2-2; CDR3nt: TGTGCCATCAGTGAGTCGATACAGGGGGCCGGGGAGCTGTTTTTT; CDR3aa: CAISESIQGAGELFF
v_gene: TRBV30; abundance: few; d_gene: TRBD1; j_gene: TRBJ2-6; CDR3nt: TGTGCCTGGAGTAGGGCCCGGACAGGGAACCCCTCTGGGGCCAACGTCCTGACTTTC; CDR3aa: CAWSRARTGNPSGANVLTF
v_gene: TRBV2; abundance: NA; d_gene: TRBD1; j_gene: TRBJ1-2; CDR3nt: TGTGCCAGCACCCGGGACAGCCCTTATGGCTACACCTTC; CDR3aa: CASTRDSPYGYTF
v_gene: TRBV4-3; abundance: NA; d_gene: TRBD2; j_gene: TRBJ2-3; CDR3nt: TGCGCCAGCAGCCAAGGGATAGCGGGGGGGCCCTGGTTAACAGATACGCAGTATTTT; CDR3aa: CASSQGIAGGPWLTDTQYF
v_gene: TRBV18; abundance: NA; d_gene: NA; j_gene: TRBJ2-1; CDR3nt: TGTGCCAGCTCACCAAGTCAGGGACACAATGAGCAGTTCTTC; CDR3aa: CASSPSQGHNEQFF
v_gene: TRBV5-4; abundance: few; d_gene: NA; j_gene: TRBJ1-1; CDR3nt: TGTGCCAGCAGCTTGCAAGGCCTTTTGAACACTGAAGCTTTCTTT; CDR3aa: CASSLQGLLNTEAFF
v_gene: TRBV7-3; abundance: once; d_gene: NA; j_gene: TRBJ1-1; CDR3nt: TGTGCCAGCAGCTTAATAAAAGGCCCTGAAGCTTTCTTT; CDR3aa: CASSLIKGPEAFF
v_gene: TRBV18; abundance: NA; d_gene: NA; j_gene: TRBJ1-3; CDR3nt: TGTGCCAGCTCACGGGACTTAGCTGGAAACACCATATATTTT; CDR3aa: CASSRDLAGNTIYF
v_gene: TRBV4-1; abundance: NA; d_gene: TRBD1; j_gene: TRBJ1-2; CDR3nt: TGCGCCAGCAGCCAAGTAGGGACAGGGAACTATGGCTACACCTTC; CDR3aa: CASSQVGTGNYGYTF
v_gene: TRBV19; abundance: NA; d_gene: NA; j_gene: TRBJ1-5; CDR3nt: TGTGCCAGTAGTATCCTATTGGTGACAGCCGGGGCACGACAGCCCCAGCATTTT; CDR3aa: CASSILLVTAGARQPQHF
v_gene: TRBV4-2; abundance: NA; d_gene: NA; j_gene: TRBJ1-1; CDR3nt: TGTGCCAGCAGCCAAGAGACAGGAGCCTTGGACACTGAAGCTTTCTTT; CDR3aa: CASSQETGALDTEAFF
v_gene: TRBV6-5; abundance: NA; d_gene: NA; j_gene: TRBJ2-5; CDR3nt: TGTGCCAGCAGCCGATGGATCGCCCAAGAGACCCAGTACTTC; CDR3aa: CASSRWIAQETQYF
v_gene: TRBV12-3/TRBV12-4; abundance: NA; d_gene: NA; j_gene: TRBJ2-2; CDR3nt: TGTGCCAGCGGGGTTTTGACCGGGGAGCTGTTTTTT; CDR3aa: CASGVLTGELFF
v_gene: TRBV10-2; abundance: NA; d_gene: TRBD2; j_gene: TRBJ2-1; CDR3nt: TGCGCCAGCAGTGTCGCTAGCGGGGGGGCCGGGGTTGAGCAGTTCTTC; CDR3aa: CASSVASGGAGVEQFF
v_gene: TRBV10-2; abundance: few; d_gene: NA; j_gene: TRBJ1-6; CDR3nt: TGCGCCAGCAGGGGGCAAAATTCACCCCTCCACTTT; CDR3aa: CASRGQNSPLHF
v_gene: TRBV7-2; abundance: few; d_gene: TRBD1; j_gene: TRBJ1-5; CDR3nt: TGTGCCAGCAGCGCCCCGGGACAGAGAAATCAGCCCCAGCATTTT; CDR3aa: CASSAPGQRNQPQHF